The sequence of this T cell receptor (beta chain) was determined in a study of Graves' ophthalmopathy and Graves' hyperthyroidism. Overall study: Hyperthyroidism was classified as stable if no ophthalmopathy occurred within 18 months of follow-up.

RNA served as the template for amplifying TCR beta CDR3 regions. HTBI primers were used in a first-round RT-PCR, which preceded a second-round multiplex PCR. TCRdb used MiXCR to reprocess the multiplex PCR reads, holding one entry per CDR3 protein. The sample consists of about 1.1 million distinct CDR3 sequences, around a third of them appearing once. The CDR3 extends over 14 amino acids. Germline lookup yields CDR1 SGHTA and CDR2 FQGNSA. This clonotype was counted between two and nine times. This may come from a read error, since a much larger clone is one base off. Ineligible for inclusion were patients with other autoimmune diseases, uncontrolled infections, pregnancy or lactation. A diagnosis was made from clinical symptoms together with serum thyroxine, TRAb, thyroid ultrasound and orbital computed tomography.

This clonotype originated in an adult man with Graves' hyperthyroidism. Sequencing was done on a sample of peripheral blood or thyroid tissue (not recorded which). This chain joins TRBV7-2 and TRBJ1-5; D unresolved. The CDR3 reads CAGSLLFSDQPQHF. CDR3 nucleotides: TGTGCCGGCAGCTTACTGTTTTCCGATCAGCCCCAGCATTTT.